The T cell receptor (beta chain) under discussion was sequenced for a study of T cells after yellow fever vaccination. For the study at large: SMART-Seq v4 Ultra Low Input prepared the low-cell-number fractions.

Making TCR cDNA involved 5'RACE template switching, which added UMIs and a universal primer site. TCRdb passed the 5' RACE reads through MiXCR, listing each CDR3 protein once. This table holds roughly 500,000 distinct CDR3 sequences, roughly a fifth found once. CDR3 size: 12 residues. Per the germline V gene, CDR1 is SGHTA and CDR2 is FQGNSA. The V end was cut by 5 bases, the J end by 6 bases, with 8 bases between. This clonotype showed up just a few times. As yet, its antigen is unknown. General observations from the study: Post-booster repertoires again held most primary-vaccination clones (just under 97% CD4, 75% to 90% CD8). A small share of clonotypes appeared in both CD4 and CD8 compartments.

The sample in question was PBMCs, obtained 15 days after the yellow fever booster vaccination. The rearrangement links TRBV7-2 to TRBJ2-1; D is unclear. The clonotype was recovered from a man aged 30 to 45 who received the YFV17D yellow fever vaccine. The chain's CDR3 is CASSRTLNEQFF. CDR3 DNA: TGTGCCAGCAGCCGGACGCTCAATGAGCAGTTCTTC. Full variable domain (remainder filled in from reference TRBV7-2 and TRBJ2-1): GAGVSQSPSNKVTEKGKDVELRCDPISGHTALYWYRQSLGQGLEFLIYFQGNSAPDKSGLPSDRFSAERTGGSVSTLTIQRTQQEDSAVYLCASSRTLNEQFFGPGTRLTVL.